The clone carrying this T cell receptor (beta chain) was seen only a few times. Its antigen is unidentified. The data were obtained in a study of identical twins. TCRdb reanalysed the 5' RACE reads using MiXCR and keeps one entry per CDR3 protein. Here the sample spans approximately 890,000 distinct CDR3 sequences, around 12% being singletons. The germline CDR1 and CDR2 sequences are MGHRA and YSYEKL. The CDR3 totals 17 residues. V shed 3 bases and J 4 bases; nucleotides not matched to a gene: 12. The study's findings and limits: Conclusions relied on cross-sectional statistical analysis, not following the same donors.

This sample was shared with a second study, whose subject was yellow fever vaccine responses in identical twins.

The receptor was derived from a young woman in good health. The genes are TRBV4-1 and TRBJ2-3, with 8 bases aligning to TRBD2. Sequencing was carried out using PBMCs. The CDR3 reads CASSQIAGRPGADTQYF. The CDR3 DNA reads as TGCGCCAGCAGCCAGATAGCGGGGAGACCCGGGGCAGATACGCAGTATTTT.